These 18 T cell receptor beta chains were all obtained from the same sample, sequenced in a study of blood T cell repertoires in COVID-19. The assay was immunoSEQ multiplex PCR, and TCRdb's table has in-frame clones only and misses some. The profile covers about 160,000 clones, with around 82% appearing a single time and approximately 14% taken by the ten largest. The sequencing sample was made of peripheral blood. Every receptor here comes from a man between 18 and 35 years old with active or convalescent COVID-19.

CDR3 coding DNA: TGTGCCAGCACCAACGGGGGGAATTCACCCCTCCACTTT. The encoded protein is CASTNGGNSPLHF. The chain combines TRBV6-5 with TRBJ1-6; D may be TRBD1 (5 bases). Germline V gene data show CDR1 as MNHEY and CDR2 as SVGAGI. V dropped 7 bases and J dropped 7 bases, with 11 bases sitting between them. The CDR3 sequence is 13 residues long.

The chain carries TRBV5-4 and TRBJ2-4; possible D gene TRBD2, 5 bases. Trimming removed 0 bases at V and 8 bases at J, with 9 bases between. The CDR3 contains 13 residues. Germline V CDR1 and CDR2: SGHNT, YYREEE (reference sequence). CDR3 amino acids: CASSLAGSDIQYF. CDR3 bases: TGTGCCAGCAGCTTGGCGGGGAGCGACATTCAGTACTTC.

CDR3 region: CASSARGRAETQYF. CDR3 nucleotide sequence: TGTGCCAGCAGCGCCAGGGGAAGGGCAGAGACCCAGTACTTC. This chain links TRBV9 with TRBJ2-5, with D possibly TRBD1 on 6 matching bases. There are 14 residues in the CDR3. Between the trimmed V and J ends, which lost 3 bases and 4 bases, there was a span of 13 bases. Germline V gene sequence: CDR1 SGDLS, CDR2 YYNGEE.

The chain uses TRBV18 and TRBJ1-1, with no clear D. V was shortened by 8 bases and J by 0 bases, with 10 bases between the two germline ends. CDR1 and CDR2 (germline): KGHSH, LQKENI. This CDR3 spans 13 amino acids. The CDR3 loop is CASTAAVNTEAFF. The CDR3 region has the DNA TGTGCCAGCACAGCCGCCGTGAACACTGAAGCTTTCTTT.

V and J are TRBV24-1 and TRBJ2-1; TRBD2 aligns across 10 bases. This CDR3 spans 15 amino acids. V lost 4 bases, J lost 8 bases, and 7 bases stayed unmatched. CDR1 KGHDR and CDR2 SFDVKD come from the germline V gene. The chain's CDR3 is CATSDQGLAAYEQFF. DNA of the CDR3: TGTGCCACCAGTGACCAAGGACTAGCGGCGTATGAGCAGTTCTTC.

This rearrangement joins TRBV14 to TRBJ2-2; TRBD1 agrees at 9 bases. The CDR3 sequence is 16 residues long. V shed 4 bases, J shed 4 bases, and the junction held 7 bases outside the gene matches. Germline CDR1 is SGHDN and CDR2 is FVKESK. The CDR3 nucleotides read TGTGCCAGCAGCCGAGGGACAGGGAGACTCACCGGGGAGCTGTTTTTT. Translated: CASSRGTGRLTGELFF.

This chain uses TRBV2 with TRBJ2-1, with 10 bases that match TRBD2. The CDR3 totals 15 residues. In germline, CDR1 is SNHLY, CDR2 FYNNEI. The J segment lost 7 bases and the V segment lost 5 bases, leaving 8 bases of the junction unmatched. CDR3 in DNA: TGTGCCAGCAGTCAACTAGCGGGGACTTATAATGAGCAGTTCTTC. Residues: CASSQLAGTYNEQFF.

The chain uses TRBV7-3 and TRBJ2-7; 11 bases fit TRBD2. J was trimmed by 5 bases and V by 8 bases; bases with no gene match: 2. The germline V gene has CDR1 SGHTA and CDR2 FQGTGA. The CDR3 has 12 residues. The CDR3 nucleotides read TGTGCCAGCGGGACTAGCGGCAACGAGCAGTACTTC. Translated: CASGTSGNEQYF.

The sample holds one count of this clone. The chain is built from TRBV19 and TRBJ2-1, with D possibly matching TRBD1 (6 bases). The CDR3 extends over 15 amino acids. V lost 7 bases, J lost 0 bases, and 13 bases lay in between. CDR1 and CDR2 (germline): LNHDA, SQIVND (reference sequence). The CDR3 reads CASKLDRSSYNEQFF. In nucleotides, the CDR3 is TGTGCCAGTAAACTAGACAGGAGCTCCTACAATGAGCAGTTCTTC.

The CDR3 nucleotides read TGCGCCAGCAGTGAGTCGAGGGTCGGGACAGGGGCAGATACGCAGTATTTT. It specifies CASSESRVGTGADTQYF. The V gene is TRBV10-1, the J gene TRBJ2-3; TRBD1 matches at 10 bases. Germline trimming cut 0 bases from V and 4 bases from J; bases unmatched to any gene: 7. The CDR3 runs to 17 residues. Per germline, CDR1 WNHNN and CDR2 SYGVQD (reference sequence).

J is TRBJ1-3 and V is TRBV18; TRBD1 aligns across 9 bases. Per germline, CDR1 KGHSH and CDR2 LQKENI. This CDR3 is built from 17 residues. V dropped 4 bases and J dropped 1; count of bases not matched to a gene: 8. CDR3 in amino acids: CASSLSTGGKSGNTIYF. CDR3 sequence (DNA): TGTGCCAGCTCACTCTCGACAGGGGGAAAATCTGGAAACACCATATATTTT.

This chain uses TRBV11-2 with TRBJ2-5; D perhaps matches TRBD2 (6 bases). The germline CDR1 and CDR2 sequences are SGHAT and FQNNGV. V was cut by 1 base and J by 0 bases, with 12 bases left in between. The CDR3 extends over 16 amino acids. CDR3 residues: CASSLGLGGYQETQYF. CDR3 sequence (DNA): TGTGCCAGCAGCTTAGGACTAGGCGGTTACCAAGAGACCCAGTACTTC.

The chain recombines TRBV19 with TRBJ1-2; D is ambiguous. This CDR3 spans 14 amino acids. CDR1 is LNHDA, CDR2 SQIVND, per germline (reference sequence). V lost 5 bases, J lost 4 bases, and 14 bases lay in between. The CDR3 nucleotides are TGTGCCAGTAGTGTCCAGGCCTCAATCTATGGCTACACCTTC. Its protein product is CASSVQASIYGYTF.

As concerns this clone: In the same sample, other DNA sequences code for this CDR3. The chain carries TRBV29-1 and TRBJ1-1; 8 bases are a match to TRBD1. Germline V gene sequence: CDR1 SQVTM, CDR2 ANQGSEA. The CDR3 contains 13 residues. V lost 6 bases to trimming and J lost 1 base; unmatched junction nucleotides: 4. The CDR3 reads CSVTQGENTEAFF. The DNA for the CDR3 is TGCAGCGTCACACAGGGGGAGAACACTGAAGCTTTCTTT. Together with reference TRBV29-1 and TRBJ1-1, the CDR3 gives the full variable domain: SAVISQKPSRDICQRGTSLTIQCQVDSQVTMMFWYRQQPGQSLTLIATANQGSEATYESGFVIDKFPISRPNLTFSTLTVSNMSPEDSSIYLCSVTQGENTEAFFGQGTRLTVV.

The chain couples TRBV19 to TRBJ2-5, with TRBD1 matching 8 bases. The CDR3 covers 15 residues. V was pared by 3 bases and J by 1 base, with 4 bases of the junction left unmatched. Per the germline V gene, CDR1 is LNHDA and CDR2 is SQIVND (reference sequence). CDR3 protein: CASSIRGRPQETQYF. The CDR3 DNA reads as TGTGCCAGTAGTATCAGGGGGCGCCCCCAAGAGACCCAGTACTTC.

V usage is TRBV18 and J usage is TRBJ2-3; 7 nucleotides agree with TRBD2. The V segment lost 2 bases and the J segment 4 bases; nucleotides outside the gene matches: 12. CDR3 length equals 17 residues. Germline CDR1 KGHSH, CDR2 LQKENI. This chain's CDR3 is CASSPALKGLWADTQYF. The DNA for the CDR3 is TGTGCCAGCTCACCAGCCCTGAAGGGACTATGGGCAGATACGCAGTATTTT. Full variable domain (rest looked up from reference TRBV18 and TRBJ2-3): NAGVMQNPRHLVRRRGQEARLRCSPMKGHSHVYWYRQLPEEGLKFMVYLQKENIIDESGMPKERFSAEFPKEGPSILRIQQVVRGDSAAYFCASSPALKGLWADTQYFGPGTRLTVL.

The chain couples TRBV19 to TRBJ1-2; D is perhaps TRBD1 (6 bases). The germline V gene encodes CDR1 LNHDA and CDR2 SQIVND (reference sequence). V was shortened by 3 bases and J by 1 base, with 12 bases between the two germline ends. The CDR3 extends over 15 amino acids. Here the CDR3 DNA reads TGTGCCAGTAGTATTCAGGGACAACTTAACTATGGCTACACCTTC. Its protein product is CASSIQGQLNYGYTF. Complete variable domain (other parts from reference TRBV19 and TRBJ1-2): DGGITQSPKYLFRKEGQNVTLSCEQNLNHDAMYWYRQDPGQGLRLIYYSQIVNDFQKGDIAEGYSVSREKKESFPLTVTSAQKNPTAFYLCASSIQGQLNYGYTFGSGTRLTVV.

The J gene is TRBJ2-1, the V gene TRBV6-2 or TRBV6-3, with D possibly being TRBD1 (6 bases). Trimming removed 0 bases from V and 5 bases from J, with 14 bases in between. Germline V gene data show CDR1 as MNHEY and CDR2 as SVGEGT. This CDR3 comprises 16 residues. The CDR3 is CASSYSGDTLNNEQFF. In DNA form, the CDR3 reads TGTGCCAGCAGTTACTCGGGGGACACCCTAAACAATGAGCAGTTCTTC.